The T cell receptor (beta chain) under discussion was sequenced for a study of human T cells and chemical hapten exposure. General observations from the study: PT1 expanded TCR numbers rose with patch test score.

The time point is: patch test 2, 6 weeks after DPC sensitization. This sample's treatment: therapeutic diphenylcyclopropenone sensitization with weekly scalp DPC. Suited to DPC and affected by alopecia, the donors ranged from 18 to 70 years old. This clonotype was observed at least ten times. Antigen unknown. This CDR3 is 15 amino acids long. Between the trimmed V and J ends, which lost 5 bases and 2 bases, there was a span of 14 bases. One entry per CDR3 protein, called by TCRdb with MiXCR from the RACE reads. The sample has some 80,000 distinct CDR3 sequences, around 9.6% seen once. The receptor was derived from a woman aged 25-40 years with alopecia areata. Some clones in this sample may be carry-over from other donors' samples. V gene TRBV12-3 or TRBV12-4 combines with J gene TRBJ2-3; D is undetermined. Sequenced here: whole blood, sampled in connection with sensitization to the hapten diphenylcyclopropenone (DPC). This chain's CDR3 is CASSLYQGSTDTQYF. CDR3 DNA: TGTGCCAGCAGTCTATACCAAGGGTCCACAGATACGCAGTATTTT.